This T cell receptor (beta chain) came from a study of T cells after yellow fever vaccination. This clonotype was recorded at least ten times. Its target is unknown. Germline CDR1 MDHEN, CDR2 SYDVKM. The CDR3 length is 15 residues. Trimming at V came to 6 bases and at J to 0 bases, leaving 4 bases not matched to a gene. Findings and limits, study-wide: Detected again after the booster were most primary-vaccination clones, at approximately 95% CD4 and nearly 90% CD8.

Conversion of TCR transcripts into cDNA relied on 5'RACE template switching, which added a universal primer site and UMIs. TCRdb recomputed calls from the 5' RACE reads with MiXCR, one row per CDR3 protein. The sample lists 300,000 to 400,000 distinct CDR3 sequences, approximately 4.2% seen once, with roughly a quarter in the top ten. The chain carries TRBV28 and TRBJ2-1; TRBD2 agrees at 8 bases. The sample consisted of PBMCs, taken 5 days after the yellow fever booster vaccination. The clonotype comes from a man younger than 35 who received the YFV17D yellow fever vaccine. CDR3 region: CASSTAGVSYNEQFF. CDR3 nucleotide sequence: TGTGCCAGCAGCACAGCGGGGGTCTCCTACAATGAGCAGTTCTTC.